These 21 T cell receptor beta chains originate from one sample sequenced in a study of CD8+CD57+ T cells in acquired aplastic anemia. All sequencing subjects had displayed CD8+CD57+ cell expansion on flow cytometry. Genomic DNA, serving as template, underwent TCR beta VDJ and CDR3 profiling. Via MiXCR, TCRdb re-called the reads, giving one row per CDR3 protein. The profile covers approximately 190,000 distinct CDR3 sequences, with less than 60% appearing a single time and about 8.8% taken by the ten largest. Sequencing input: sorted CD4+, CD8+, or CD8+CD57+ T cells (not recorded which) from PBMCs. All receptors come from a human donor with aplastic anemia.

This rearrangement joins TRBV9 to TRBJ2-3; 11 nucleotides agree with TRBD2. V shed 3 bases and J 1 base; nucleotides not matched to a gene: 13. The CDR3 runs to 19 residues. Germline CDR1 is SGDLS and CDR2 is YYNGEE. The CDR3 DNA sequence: TGTGCCAGCAGCGCCCTACCTAGCGGGGGGACCTACCGCACAGATACGCAGTATTTT. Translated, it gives CASSALPSGGTYRTDTQYF. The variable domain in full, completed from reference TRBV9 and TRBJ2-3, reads DSGVTQTPKHLITATGQRVTLRCSPRSGDLSVYWYQQSLDQGLQFLIQYYNGEERAKGNILERFSAQQFPDLHSELNLSSLELGDSALYFCASSALPSGGTYRTDTQYFGPGTRLTVL.

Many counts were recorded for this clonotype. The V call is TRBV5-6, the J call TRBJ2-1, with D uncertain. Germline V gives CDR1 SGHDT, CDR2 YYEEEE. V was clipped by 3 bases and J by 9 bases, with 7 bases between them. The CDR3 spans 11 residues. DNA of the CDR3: TGTGCCAGCAGCTCTCGGGTTGAGCAGTTCTTC. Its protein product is CASSSRVEQFF.

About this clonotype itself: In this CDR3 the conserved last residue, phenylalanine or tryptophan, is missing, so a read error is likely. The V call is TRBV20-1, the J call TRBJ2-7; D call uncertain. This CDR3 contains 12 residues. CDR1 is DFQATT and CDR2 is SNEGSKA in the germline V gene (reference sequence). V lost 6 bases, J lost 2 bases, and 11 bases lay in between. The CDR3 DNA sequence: TGCAGTGCCCGCCGTGGAGCCTACGAGCAGTACCTC. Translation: CSARRGAYEQYL.

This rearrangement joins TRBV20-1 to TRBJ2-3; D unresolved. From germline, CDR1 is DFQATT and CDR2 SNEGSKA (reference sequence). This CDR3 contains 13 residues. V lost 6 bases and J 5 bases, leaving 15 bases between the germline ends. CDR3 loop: CSAIKGKVDTQYF. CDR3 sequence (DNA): TGCAGTGCCATCAAAGGGAAGGTAGATACGCAGTATTTT.

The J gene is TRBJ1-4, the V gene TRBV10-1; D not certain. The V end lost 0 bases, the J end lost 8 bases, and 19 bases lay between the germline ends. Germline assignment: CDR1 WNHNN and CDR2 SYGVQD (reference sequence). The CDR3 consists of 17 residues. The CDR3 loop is CASSESNQTERAEKLFF. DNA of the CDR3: TGCGCCAGCAGTGAGTCAAACCAAACTGAACGGGCAGAAAAACTGTTTTTT.

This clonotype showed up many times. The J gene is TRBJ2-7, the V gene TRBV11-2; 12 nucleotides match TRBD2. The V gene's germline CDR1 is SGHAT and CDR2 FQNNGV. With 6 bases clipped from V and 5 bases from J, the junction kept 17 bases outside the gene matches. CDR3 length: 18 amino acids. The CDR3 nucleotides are TGTGCCAGCAGGCTAAGGACTAGCGGGATACGGTCAAACCACGAGCAGTACTTC. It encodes CASRLRTSGIRSNHEQYF.

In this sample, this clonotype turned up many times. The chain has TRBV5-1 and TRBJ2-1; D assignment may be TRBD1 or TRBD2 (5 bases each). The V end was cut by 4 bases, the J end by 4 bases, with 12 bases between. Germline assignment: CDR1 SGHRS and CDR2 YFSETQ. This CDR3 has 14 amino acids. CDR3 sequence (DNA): TGCGCCAGCAGCCTGGGGGACCGGTACAATGAGCAGTTCTTC. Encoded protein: CASSLGDRYNEQFF.

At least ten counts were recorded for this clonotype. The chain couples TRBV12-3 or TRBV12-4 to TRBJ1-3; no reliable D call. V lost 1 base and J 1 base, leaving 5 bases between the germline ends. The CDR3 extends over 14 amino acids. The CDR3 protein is CASSLGTSGNTIYF. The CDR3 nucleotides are TGTGCCAGCAGTTTAGGCACGTCTGGAAACACCATATATTTT.

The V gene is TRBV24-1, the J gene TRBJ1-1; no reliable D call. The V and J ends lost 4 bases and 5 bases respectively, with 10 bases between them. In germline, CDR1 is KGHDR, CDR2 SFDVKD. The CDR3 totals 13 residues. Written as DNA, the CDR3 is TGTGCCACCAGTGACGGTTCGTTGACTGAAGCTTTCTTT. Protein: CATSDGSLTEAFF.

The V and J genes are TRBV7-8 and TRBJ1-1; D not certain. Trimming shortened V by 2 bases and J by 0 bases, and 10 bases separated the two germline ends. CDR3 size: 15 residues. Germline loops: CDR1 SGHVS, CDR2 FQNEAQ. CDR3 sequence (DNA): TGTGCCAGCAGCTTACGCCTGAAGGTGAACACTGAAGCTTTCTTT. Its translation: CASSLRLKVNTEAFF.

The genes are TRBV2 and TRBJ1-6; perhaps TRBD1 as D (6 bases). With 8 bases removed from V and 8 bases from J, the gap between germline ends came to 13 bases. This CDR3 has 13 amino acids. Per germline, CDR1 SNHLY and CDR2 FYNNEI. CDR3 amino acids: CASYRGGDSPLHF. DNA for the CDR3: TGTGCCAGCTACCGAGGGGGGGATTCACCCCTCCACTTT.

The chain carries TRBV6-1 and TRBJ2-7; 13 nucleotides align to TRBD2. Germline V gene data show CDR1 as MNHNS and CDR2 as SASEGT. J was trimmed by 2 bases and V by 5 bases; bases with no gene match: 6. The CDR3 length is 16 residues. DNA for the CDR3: TGTGCCAGCAGTCCTGGACTAGCGGGAGAGGCCTACGAGCAGTACTTC. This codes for CASSPGLAGEAYEQYF.

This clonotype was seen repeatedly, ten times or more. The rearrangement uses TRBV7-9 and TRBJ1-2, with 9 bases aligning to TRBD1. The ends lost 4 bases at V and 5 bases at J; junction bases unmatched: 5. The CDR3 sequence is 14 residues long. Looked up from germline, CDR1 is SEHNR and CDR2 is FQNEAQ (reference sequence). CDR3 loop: CASSSDRGFYGYTF. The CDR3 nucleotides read TGTGCCAGCAGCTCGGACAGGGGTTTTTATGGCTACACCTTC.

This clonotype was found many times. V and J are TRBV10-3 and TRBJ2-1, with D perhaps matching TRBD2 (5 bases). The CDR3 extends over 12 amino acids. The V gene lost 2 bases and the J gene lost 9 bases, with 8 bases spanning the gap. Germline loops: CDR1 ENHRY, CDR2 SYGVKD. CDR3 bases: TGTGCCATCAGTGAGGCAGAGGGTGAGCAGTTCTTC. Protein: CAISEAEGEQFF.

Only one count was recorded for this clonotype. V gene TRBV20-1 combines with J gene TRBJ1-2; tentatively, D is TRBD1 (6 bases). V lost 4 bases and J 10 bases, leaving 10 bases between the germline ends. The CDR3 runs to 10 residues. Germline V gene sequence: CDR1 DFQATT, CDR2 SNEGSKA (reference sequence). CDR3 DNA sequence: TGCAGTGCTACAGGGGTCGACTACACCTTC. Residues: CSATGVDYTF.

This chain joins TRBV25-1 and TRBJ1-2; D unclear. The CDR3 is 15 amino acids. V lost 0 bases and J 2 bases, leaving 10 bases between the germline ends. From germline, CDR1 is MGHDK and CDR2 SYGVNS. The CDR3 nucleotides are TGTGCCAGCAGTGAATATCCAGAGATGAACTATGGCTACACCTTC. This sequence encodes CASSEYPEMNYGYTF.

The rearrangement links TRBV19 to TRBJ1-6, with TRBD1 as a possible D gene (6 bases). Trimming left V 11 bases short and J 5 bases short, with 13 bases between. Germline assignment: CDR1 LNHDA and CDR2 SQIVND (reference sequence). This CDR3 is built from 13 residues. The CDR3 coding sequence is TGTGCCGTCACTCAGGGGAATAATTCACCCCTCCACTTT. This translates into CAVTQGNNSPLHF.

For the CDR3, the DNA is TGTGCCAGTAGTACCGGGACCGAGAATTCACCCCTCCACTTT. Translated: CASSTGTENSPLHF. The chain links TRBV19 to TRBJ1-6, with D tentatively TRBD1 (5 bases). Trimming stripped 4 bases from V and 7 bases from J, with 11 bases between. The CDR3 length is 14 residues. CDR1 and CDR2 from the germline V gene are LNHDA and SQIVND (reference sequence).

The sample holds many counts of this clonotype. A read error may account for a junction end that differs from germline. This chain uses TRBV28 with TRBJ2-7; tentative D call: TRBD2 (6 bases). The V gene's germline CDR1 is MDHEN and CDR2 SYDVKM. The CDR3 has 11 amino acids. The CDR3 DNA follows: TGTGCCAGCAGTCCGCGGGACTCCCTGGACTTC. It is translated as CASSPRDSLDF. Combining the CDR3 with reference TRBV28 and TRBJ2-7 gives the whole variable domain DVKVTQSSRYLVKRTGEKVFLECVQDMDHENMFWYRQDPGLGLRLIYFSYDVKMKEKGDIPEGYSVSREKKERFSLILESASTNQTSMYLCASSPRDSLDFGPGTRLTVT.

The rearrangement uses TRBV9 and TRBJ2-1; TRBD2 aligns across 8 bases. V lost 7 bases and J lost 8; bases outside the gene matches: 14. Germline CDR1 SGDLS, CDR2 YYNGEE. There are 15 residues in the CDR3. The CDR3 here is CASSGGAGDSDEQFF. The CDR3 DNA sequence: TGTGCCAGCTCGGGAGGGGCGGGAGATTCGGATGAGCAGTTCTTC. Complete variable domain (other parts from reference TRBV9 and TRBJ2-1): DSGVTQTPKHLITATGQRVTLRCSPRSGDLSVYWYQQSLDQGLQFLIQYYNGEERAKGNILERFSAQQFPDLHSELNLSSLELGDSALYFCASSGGAGDSDEQFFGPGTRLTVL.

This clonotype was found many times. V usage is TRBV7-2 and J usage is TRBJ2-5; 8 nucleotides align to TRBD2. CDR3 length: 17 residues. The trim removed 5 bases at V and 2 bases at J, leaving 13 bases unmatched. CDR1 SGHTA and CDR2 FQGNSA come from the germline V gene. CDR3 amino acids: CASSPYHREGGQETQYF. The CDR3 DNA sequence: TGTGCCAGCAGCCCATATCACCGGGAGGGCGGACAAGAGACCCAGTACTTC. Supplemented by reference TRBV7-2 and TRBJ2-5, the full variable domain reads GAGVSQSPSNKVTEKGKDVELRCDPISGHTALYWYRQSLGQGLEFLIYFQGNSAPDKSGLPSDRFSAERTGGSVSTLTIQRTQQEDSAVYLCASSPYHREGGQETQYFGPGTRLLVL.